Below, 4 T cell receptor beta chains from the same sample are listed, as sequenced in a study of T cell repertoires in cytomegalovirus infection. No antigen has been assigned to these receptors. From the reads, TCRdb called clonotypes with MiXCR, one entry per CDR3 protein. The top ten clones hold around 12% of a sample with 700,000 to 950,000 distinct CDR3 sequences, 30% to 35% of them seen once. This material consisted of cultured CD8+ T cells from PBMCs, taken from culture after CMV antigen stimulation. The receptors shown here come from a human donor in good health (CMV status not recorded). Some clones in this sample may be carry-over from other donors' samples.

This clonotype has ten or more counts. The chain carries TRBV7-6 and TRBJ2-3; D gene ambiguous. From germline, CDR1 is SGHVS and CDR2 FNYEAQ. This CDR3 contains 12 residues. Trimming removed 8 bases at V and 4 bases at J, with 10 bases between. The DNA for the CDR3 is TGTGCCAGCGACCCTGGGGCAGATACGCAGTATTTT. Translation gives CASDPGADTQYF. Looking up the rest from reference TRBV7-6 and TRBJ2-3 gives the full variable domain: GAGVSQSPRYKVTKRGQDVALRCDPISGHVSLYWYRQALGQGPEFLTYFNYEAQQDKSGLPNDRFSAERPEGSISTLTIQRTEQRDSAMYRCASDPGADTQYFGPGTRLTVL.

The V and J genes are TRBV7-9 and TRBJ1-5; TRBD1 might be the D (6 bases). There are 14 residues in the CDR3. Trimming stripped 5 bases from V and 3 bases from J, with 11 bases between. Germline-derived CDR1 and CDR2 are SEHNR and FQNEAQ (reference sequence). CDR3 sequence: CASSNRQDNQPQHF. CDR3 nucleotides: TGTGCCAGCAGCAACAGACAGGACAATCAGCCCCAGCATTTT.

CDR3 residues: CSARGEPGQGGYGYTF. For the CDR3, the DNA is TGCAGTGCTAGAGGGGAGCCGGGGCAGGGTGGCTATGGCTACACCTTC. J is TRBJ1-2 and V is TRBV20-1; TRBD1 is a possible D gene (5 bases). Germline values: CDR1 DFQATT, CDR2 SNEGSKA (reference sequence). The CDR3 sequence is 16 residues long. Trimming cost V 1 base and J 4 bases, with 19 bases left between them.

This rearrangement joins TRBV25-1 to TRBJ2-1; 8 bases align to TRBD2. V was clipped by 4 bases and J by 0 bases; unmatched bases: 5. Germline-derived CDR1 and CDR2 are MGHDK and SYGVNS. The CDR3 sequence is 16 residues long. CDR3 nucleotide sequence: TGTGCCAGCAGTGCCCCGGGGGGGAGCTCCTACAATGAGCAGTTCTTC. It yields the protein CASSAPGGSSYNEQFF.